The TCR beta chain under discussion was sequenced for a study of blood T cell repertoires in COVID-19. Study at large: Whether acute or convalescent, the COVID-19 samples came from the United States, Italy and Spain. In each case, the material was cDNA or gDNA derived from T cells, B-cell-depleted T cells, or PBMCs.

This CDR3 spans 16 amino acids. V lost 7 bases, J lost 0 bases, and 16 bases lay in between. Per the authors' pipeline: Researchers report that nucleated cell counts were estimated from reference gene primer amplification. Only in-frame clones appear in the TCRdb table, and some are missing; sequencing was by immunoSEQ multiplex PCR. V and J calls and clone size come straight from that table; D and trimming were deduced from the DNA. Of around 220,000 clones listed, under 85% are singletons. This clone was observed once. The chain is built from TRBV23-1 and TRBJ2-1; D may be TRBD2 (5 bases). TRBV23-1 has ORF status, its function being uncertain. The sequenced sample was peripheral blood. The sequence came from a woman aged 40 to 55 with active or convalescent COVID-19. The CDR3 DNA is TGCGCCAGCATTATGCCGGTGGGGAGCTCCTACAATGAGCAGTTCTTC. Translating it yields CASIMPVGSSYNEQFF.